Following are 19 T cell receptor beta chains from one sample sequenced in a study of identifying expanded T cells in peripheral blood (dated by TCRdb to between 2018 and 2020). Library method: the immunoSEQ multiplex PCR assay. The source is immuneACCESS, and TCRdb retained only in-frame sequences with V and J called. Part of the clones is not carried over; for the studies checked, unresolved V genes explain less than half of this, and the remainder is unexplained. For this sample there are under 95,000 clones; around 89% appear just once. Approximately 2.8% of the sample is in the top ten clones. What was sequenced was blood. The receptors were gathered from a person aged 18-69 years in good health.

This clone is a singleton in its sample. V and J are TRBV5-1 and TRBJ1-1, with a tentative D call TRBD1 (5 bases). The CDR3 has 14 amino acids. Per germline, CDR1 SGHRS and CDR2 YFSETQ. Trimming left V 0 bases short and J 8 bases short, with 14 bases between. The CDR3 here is CASSLGLPAGEAFF. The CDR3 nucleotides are TGCGCCAGCAGCTTGGGGCTTCCGGCAGGGGAAGCTTTCTTT. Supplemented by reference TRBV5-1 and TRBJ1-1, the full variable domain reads KAGVTQTPRYLIKTRGQQVTLSCSPISGHRSVSWYQQTPGQGLQFLFEYFSETQRNKGNFPGRFSGRQFSNSRSEMNVSTLELGDSALYLCASSLGLPAGEAFFGQGTRLTVV.

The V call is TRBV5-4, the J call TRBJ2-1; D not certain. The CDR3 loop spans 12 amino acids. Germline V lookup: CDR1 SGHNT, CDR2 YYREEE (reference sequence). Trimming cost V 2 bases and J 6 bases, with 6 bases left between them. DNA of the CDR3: TGTGCCAGCAGCTTAACGGGCAATGAGCAGTTCTTC. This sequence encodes CASSLTGNEQFF.

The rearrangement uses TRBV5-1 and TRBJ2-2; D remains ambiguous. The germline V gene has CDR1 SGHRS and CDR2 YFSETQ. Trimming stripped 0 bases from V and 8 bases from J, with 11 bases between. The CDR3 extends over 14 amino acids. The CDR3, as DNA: TGCGCCAGCAGCTTGGCCATGGGAAAGGGGGAGCTGTTTTTT. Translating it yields CASSLAMGKGELFF.

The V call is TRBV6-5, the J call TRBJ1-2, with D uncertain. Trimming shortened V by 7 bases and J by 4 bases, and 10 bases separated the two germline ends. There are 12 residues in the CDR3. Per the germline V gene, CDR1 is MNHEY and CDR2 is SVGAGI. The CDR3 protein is CASMSYLYGYTF. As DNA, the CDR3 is TGTGCCAGCATGAGTTACCTCTATGGCTACACCTTC.

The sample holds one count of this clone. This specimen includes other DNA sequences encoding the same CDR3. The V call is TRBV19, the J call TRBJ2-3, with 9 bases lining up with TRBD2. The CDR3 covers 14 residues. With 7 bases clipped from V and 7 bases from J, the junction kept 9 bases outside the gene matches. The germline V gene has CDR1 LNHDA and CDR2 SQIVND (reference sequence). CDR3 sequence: CASMRGGGANTQYF. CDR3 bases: TGTGCCAGTATGCGGGGCGGGGGGGCCAATACGCAGTATTTT.

The CDR3 here is CASSLASRGVGGEQYF. The CDR3 coding sequence is TGTGCCAGCAGCTTAGCGTCGCGGGGGGTAGGTGGCGAGCAGTACTTC. The gene calls are TRBV7-2 and TRBJ2-7; TRBD2 aligns across 8 bases. The V segment lost 0 bases and the J segment 6 bases; nucleotides outside the gene matches: 10. The germline V gene has CDR1 SGHTA and CDR2 FQGNSA. The CDR3 extends over 16 amino acids.

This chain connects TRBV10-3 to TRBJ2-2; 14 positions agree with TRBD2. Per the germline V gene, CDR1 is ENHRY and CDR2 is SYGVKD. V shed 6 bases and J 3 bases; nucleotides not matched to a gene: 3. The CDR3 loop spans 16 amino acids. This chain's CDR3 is CAIRTSGRADTGELFF. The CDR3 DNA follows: TGTGCCATCAGGACTAGCGGGAGGGCCGACACCGGGGAGCTGTTTTTT.

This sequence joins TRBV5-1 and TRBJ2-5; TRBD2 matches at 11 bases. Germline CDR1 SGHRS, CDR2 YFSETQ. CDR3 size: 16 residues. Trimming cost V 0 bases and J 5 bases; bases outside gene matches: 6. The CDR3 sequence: CASSLVLAGDGETQYF. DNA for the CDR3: TGCGCCAGCAGCTTGGTACTAGCGGGAGATGGGGAGACCCAGTACTTC.

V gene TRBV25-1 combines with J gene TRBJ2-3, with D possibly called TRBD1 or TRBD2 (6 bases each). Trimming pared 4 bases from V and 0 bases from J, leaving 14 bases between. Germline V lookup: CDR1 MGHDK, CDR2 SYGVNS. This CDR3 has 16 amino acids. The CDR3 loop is CASSGGAFLSTDTQYF. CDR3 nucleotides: TGTGCCAGCAGTGGGGGGGCTTTCCTAAGCACAGATACGCAGTATTTT.

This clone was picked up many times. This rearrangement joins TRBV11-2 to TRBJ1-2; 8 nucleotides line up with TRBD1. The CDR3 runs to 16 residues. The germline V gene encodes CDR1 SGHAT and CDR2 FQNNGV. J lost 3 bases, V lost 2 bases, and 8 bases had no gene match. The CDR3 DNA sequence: TGTGCCAGCAGCTTACTTGGACAGGGACTAGACTATGGCTACACCTTC. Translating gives CASSLLGQGLDYGYTF.

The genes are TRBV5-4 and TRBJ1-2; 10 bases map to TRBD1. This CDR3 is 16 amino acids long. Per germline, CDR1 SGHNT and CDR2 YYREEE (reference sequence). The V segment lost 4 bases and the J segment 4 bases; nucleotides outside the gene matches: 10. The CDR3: CASSADRGSFFYGYTF. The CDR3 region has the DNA TGTGCCAGCAGCGCGGACAGGGGGAGCTTCTTCTATGGCTACACCTTC.

The CDR3 DNA sequence: TGTGCCGGAGGGGGGGCGGGTATAGGTACTGAAGCTTTCTTT. It codes for CAGGGAGIGTEAFF. This chain uses TRBV2 with TRBJ1-1, with D possibly matching TRBD1 (6 bases). In germline, CDR1 is SNHLY, CDR2 FYNNEI. Trimming pared 11 bases from V and 5 bases from J, leaving 21 bases between. This CDR3 region has 14 residues.

This CDR3 is CASSETVGGLVNEQFF. The CDR3 nucleotides are TGTGCCAGCAGTGAAACGGTAGGAGGGTTGGTGAATGAGCAGTTCTTC. The gene calls are TRBV6-1 and TRBJ2-1, with a weak D call TRBD2 (6 bases). The CDR3 covers 16 residues. V lost 2 bases and J 7 bases, leaving 18 bases between the germline ends. CDR1 is MNHNS and CDR2 is SASEGT in the germline V gene.

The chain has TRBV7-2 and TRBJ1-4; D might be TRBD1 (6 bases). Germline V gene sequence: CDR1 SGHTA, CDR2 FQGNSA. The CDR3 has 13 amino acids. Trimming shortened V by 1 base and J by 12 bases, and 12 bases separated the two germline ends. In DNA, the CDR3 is TGTGCCAGCAGCTTAGAGGCCAACAGGGAACTGTTTTTT. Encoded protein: CASSLEANRELFF.

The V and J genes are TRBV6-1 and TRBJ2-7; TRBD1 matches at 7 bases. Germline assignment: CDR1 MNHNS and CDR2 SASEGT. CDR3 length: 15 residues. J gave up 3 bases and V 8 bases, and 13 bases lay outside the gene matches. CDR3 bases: TGTGCCAGCTTACCAGACGTGACAGGGTTCTACGAGCAGTACTTC. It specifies CASLPDVTGFYEQYF.

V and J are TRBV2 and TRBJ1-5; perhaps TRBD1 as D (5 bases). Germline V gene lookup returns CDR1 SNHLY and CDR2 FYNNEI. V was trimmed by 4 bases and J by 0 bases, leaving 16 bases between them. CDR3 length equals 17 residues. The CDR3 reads CASSVIQVGASNQPQHF. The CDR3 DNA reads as TGTGCCAGCAGTGTTATCCAGGTAGGGGCTAGCAATCAGCCCCAGCATTTT.

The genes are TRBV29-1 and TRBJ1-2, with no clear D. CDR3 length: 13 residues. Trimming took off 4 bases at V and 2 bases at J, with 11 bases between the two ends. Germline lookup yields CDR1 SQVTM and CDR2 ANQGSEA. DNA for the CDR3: TGCAGCGTTGCCCATGGAGGGAACTATGGCTACACCTTC. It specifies CSVAHGGNYGYTF. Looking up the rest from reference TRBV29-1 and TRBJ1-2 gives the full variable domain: SAVISQKPSRDICQRGTSLTIQCQVDSQVTMMFWYRQQPGQSLTLIATANQGSEATYESGFVIDKFPISRPNLTFSTLTVSNMSPEDSSIYLCSVAHGGNYGYTFGSGTRLTVV.

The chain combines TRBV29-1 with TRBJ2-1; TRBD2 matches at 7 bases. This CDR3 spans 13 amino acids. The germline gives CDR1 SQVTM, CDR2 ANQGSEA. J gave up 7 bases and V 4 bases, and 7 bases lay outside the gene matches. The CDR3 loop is CSVGSGAGNEQFF. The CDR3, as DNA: TGCAGCGTTGGGTCGGGAGCGGGGAATGAGCAGTTCTTC.

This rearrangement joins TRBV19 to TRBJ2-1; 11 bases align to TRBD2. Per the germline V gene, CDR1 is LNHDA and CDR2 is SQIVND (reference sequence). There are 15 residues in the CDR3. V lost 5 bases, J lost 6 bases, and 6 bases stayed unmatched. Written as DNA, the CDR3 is TGTGCCAGTAGTGAGTCGGGACTAGCGGTCAATGAGCAGTTCTTC. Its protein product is CASSESGLAVNEQFF. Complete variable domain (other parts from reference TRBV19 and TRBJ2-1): DGGITQSPKYLFRKEGQNVTLSCEQNLNHDAMYWYRQDPGQGLRLIYYSQIVNDFQKGDIAEGYSVSREKKESFPLTVTSAQKNPTAFYLCASSESGLAVNEQFFGPGTRLTVL.